Each of the 22 T cell receptor beta chains below was sequenced from the same sample in a study of T cell responses to AZD1222 COVID-19 vaccine. Some clones are missing from TCRdb's copy, which holds only in-frame ones; the method was immunoSEQ multiplex PCR. The sample holds about 100,000 clones, 86% seen once. The sample consisted of peripheral blood, taken 28 days after the second dose of the MenACWY control vaccine. The origin of the receptors is an adult who received the MenACWY meningococcal vaccine as a control.

This clone was detected a few times. This chain connects TRBV7-3 to TRBJ2-1; 7 positions match TRBD1. This CDR3 has 14 amino acids. After removal of 2 bases from V and 8 bases from J, the junction contained 6 bases not matched to a gene. Germline CDR1 is SGHTA and CDR2 is FQGTGA. The CDR3 loop reads CASSLSQGDDEQFF. In DNA form, the CDR3 reads TGTGCCAGCAGCTTATCCCAGGGGGACGATGAGCAGTTCTTC.

The V call is TRBV18, the J call TRBJ2-3, with D possibly TRBD2 on 6 matching bases. Per germline, CDR1 KGHSH and CDR2 LQKENI. Trimming pared 6 bases from V and 2 bases from J, leaving 15 bases between. CDR3 length: 15 amino acids. DNA for the CDR3: TGTGCCAGCTCGGAGGGTGGTGAGATCACAGATACGCAGTATTTT. Its protein product is CASSEGGEITDTQYF.

The gene calls are TRBV15 and TRBJ1-4; D uncertain. The V end lost 0 bases, the J end lost 9 bases, and 5 bases lay between the germline ends. The CDR3 covers 12 residues. The germline V gene encodes CDR1 LNHNV and CDR2 YYDKDF (reference sequence). CDR3 nucleotide sequence: TGTGCCACCAGCAGAGACGGGAAAAAACTGTTTTTT. This translates into CATSRDGKKLFF.

The chain is built from TRBV21-1 and TRBJ1-2. TRBV21-1 constitutes a pseudogene. The CDR3 totals 11 residues. The CDR3 nucleotides are TGTGCCAGCGTCGAAGAGGGTGGCTACACCTTC. It specifies CASVEEGGYTF.

This clone was seen only a few times. The rearrangement uses TRBV28 and TRBJ1-1; 9 bases fit TRBD1. The V segment lost 6 bases and the J segment 2 bases; nucleotides outside the gene matches: 4. CDR3 length equals 14 residues. The germline V gene encodes CDR1 MDHEN and CDR2 SYDVKM. In DNA, the CDR3 is TGTGCCAGCAGACAGACAGGGGGTAACACTGAAGCTTTCTTT. It codes for CASRQTGGNTEAFF.

This chain uses TRBV5-5 with TRBJ2-2; 8 nucleotides align to TRBD1. With V trimmed by 2 bases and J by 2 bases, 5 bases remained unmatched. The CDR3 has 16 amino acids. The germline CDR1 and CDR2 sequences are SGHKS and YYEKEE (reference sequence). The CDR3 DNA reads TGTGCCAGCAGCTTTATGGGACAGGTTAACACCGGGGAGCTGTTTTTT. Encoded protein: CASSFMGQVNTGELFF.

The chain joins TRBV20-1 to TRBJ1-1; D is possibly TRBD1 (5 bases). Trimming removed 3 bases from V and 5 bases from J, with 16 bases in between. This CDR3 region has 14 residues. Germline V CDR1 and CDR2: DFQATT, SNEGSKA (reference sequence). The CDR3 DNA follows: TGCAGTGCTAGTTTTCCGGCAGGGCGAACTGAAGCTTTCTTT. Translated, it gives CSASFPAGRTEAFF.

The rearrangement uses TRBV5-1 and TRBJ2-4, with D unclear. CDR1 is SGHRS, CDR2 YFSETQ, per germline. CDR3 length equals 16 residues. Trimming left V 1 base short and J 0 bases short, with 11 bases between. This CDR3 is CASSLIGRLAKNIQYF. CDR3 sequence (DNA): TGCGCCAGCAGCTTGATAGGGCGACTAGCCAAAAACATTCAGTACTTC.

This chain uses TRBV15 with TRBJ1-6; a possible D gene is TRBD1 (5 bases). Looked up from germline, CDR1 is LNHNV and CDR2 is YYDKDF (reference sequence). Trimming cost V 0 bases and J 9 bases, with 12 bases left between them. The CDR3 length is 15 residues. The CDR3 bases are TGTGCCACCAGCAGAGATCGGACTCAGGGTTCACCCCTCCACTTT. Its translation is CATSRDRTQGSPLHF.

The chain carries TRBV29-1 and TRBJ2-7; 9 bases line up with TRBD1. The germline gives CDR1 SQVTM, CDR2 ANQGSEA. V was clipped by 7 bases and J by 6 bases; unmatched bases: 7. CDR3 length: 12 amino acids. CDR3 region: CSGGGQGTEQYF. CDR3 DNA: TGCAGCGGGGGGGGACAGGGTACCGAGCAGTACTTC.

V and J are TRBV5-1 and TRBJ2-2; 7 bases fit TRBD1. The germline V gene has CDR1 SGHRS and CDR2 YFSETQ. With 4 bases clipped from V and 5 bases from J, the junction kept 8 bases outside the gene matches. The CDR3 sequence is 15 residues long. For the CDR3, the DNA is TGCGCCAGCAGCCCCGAGGGGGCCGGGACCGGGGAGCTGTTTTTT. It codes for CASSPEGAGTGELFF.

CDR3 sequence: CASSQDKAFRETQYF. CDR3 bases: TGCGCCAGCAGCCAAGATAAAGCGTTTCGAGAGACCCAGTACTTC. This chain connects TRBV4-3 to TRBJ2-5, with D hard to call. The CDR3 extends over 15 amino acids. The germline gives CDR1 LGHNA, CDR2 YSLEER. Trimming left V 0 bases short and J 4 bases short, with 12 bases between.

This chain links TRBV2 with TRBJ2-3, with a possible D match to TRBD2 (5 bases). CDR3 length equals 15 residues. Trimming stripped 4 bases from V and 1 base from J, with 12 bases between. CDR1 is SNHLY, CDR2 FYNNEI, per germline. CDR3 sequence (DNA): TGTGCCAGCAGTGTTAGGCTAGCTGGCACAGATACGCAGTATTTT. Translated, it gives CASSVRLAGTDTQYF.

The chain couples TRBV14 to TRBJ2-7; 7 positions agree with TRBD1. CDR1 and CDR2 from the germline V gene are SGHDN and FVKESK. This CDR3 contains 15 residues. With 4 bases clipped from V and 6 bases from J, the junction kept 12 bases outside the gene matches. The CDR3 DNA reads as TGTGCCAGCAGCCTAACGCTTTGGGCAGGGGGCGAGCAGTACTTC. Its translation: CASSLTLWAGGEQYF. Full variable domain (outside the CDR3, taken from reference TRBV14 and TRBJ2-7): EAGVTQFPSHSVIEKGQTVTLRCDPISGHDNLYWYRRVMGKEIKFLLHFVKESKQDESGMPNNRFLAERTGGTYSTLKVQPAELEDSGVYFCASSLTLWAGGEQYFGPGTRLTVT.

V is TRBV5-1 and J is TRBJ1-1; no clear D gene. Germline values: CDR1 SGHRS, CDR2 YFSETQ. CDR3 length: 11 amino acids. The germline V and J ends were trimmed by 4 bases and 1 base, with 2 bases remaining between them. CDR3 sequence reads: CASSQNTEAFF. Here the CDR3 DNA reads TGCGCCAGCAGCCAGAACACTGAAGCTTTCTTT.

The chain combines TRBV6-2 or TRBV6-3 with TRBJ2-2; the match to TRBD1 covers 7 bases. Germline lookup yields CDR1 MNHEY and CDR2 SVGEGT. CDR3 length: 20 residues. The V segment lost 2 bases and the J segment 2 bases; nucleotides outside the gene matches: 17. In DNA form, the CDR3 reads TGTGCCAGCAGTTACGCGCTAGCCCCCGACAGGGCCATTAACACCGGGGAGCTGTTTTTT. Amino acid sequence: CASSYALAPDRAINTGELFF.

V and J are TRBV7-2 and TRBJ2-5; D unresolved. CDR1 SGHTA and CDR2 FQGNSA come from the germline V gene. The CDR3 loop spans 15 amino acids. V lost 1 base and J lost 6, with 15 bases in between. CDR3 in DNA: TGTGCCAGCAGCTTAGACCGCGGTGTTAAGAAGACCCAGTACTTC. This encodes CASSLDRGVKKTQYF.

Concerning this clone: The same CDR3 arises from other DNA sequences in this sample as well. The J gene is TRBJ1-1, the V gene TRBV14; no firm D call. Deletions cut 6 bases from V and 0 bases from J, with 11 bases between. Germline values: CDR1 SGHDN, CDR2 FVKESK. The CDR3 is made up of 14 amino acids. Here the CDR3 DNA reads TGTGCCAGCAGTCTCGCGGGCATGAACACTGAAGCTTTCTTT. Amino acid sequence: CASSLAGMNTEAFF.

V usage is TRBV28 and J usage is TRBJ1-1, with 8 bases fitting TRBD1. Germline V lookup: CDR1 MDHEN, CDR2 SYDVKM. This CDR3 comprises 15 residues. V lost 6 bases, J lost 1 base, and 7 bases stayed unmatched. Here the CDR3 reads CASSKYGQGNTEAFF. The CDR3 DNA reads as TGTGCCAGCAGCAAATACGGACAGGGGAACACTGAAGCTTTCTTT. The whole variable domain, remainder taken from reference TRBV28 and TRBJ1-1, is DVKVTQSSRYLVKRTGEKVFLECVQDMDHENMFWYRQDPGLGLRLIYFSYDVKMKEKGDIPEGYSVSREKKERFSLILESASTNQTSMYLCASSKYGQGNTEAFFGQGTRLTVV.

This chain links TRBV7-6 with TRBJ2-1, with TRBD1 matching 7 bases. CDR1 is SGHVS, CDR2 FNYEAQ, per germline. V trimming: 6 bases; J trimming: 0 bases; junction bases outside the gene matches: 8. The CDR3 is 16 residues long. The CDR3 DNA sequence: TGTGCCAGCAGATCAGGGGGTACTGTCTCCTACAATGAGCAGTTCTTC. As protein: CASRSGGTVSYNEQFF. Using reference TRBV7-6 and TRBJ2-1 for the parts outside the CDR3, the full variable domain is GAGVSQSPRYKVTKRGQDVALRCDPISGHVSLYWYRQALGQGPEFLTYFNYEAQQDKSGLPNDRFSAERPEGSISTLTIQRTEQRDSAMYRCASRSGGTVSYNEQFFGPGTRLTVL.

The chain carries TRBV18 and TRBJ1-3; tentative D call: TRBD1 (6 bases). Germline loops: CDR1 KGHSH, CDR2 LQKENI. The CDR3 runs 15 residues. Deletions cut 5 bases from V and 4 bases from J, with 15 bases between. CDR3 DNA: TGTGCCAGCTCAAGTTTACAGGGTTCCGGAAACACCATATATTTT. This gives the protein CASSSLQGSGNTIYF.

The chain couples TRBV6-5 to TRBJ2-7, with 7 bases aligning to TRBD2. From germline, CDR1 is MNHEY and CDR2 SVGAGI. V shed 6 bases, J shed 2 bases, and the junction held 4 bases outside the gene matches. The CDR3 is 13 residues long. Here the CDR3 DNA reads TGTGCCAGCAGCCTCGGACTAGCCTACGAGCAGTACTTC. Translated, it gives CASSLGLAYEQYF.